Listed below are T cell receptor beta chains from one sample, sequenced in a study of blood T cell repertoires in COVID-19. The protocol was immunoSEQ multiplex PCR, while the TCRdb copy is restricted to in-frame clones and leaves out a portion. The sample lists about 150,000 clones; roughly 80% were seen once. Input material: peripheral blood. These receptors were taken from a woman in her fifties or sixties with acute or convalescent COVID-19. CDR3s include the opening cysteine and the closing phenylalanine or tryptophan.

CDR3 protein: CASYRELNTEAFF
V gene: TRBV19

CDR3 protein: CASRELGSLKETQYF
V gene: TRBV2

CDR3 protein: CASSLPGGRSNYGYTF
V gene: TRBV28

CDR3 protein: CASTPGQAYGYTF
V gene: TRBV28

CDR3 protein: CASSLRQGGGYGYTF
V gene: TRBV5-1

CDR3 protein: CASSPEGRGRNTGELFF
V gene: TRBV5-1

CDR3 protein: CASSLVGLKDGTEAFF
V gene: TRBV27

CDR3 protein: CASSPRDRATDTQYF
V gene: TRBV27

CDR3 protein: CAISFGTANNEQFF
V gene: TRBV10-3

CDR3 protein: CASSQTGVYNEQFF
V gene: TRBV5-1

CDR3 protein: CASSLGQGFGGNQPQHF
V gene: TRBV7-2

CDR3 protein: CASSLRSGTGDEKLFF
V gene: TRBV3-1/TRBV3-2

CDR3 protein: CASSSRTGMREKLFF
V gene: TRBV28

CDR3 protein: CASSLQGAKDTEAFF
V gene: TRBV5-1

CDR3 protein: CASSPPRVVYNEQFF
V gene: TRBV28

CDR3 protein: CATSSTWGDTGELFF
V gene: TRBV24-1

CDR3 protein: CASSLADYRSNQPQHF
V gene: TRBV7-2